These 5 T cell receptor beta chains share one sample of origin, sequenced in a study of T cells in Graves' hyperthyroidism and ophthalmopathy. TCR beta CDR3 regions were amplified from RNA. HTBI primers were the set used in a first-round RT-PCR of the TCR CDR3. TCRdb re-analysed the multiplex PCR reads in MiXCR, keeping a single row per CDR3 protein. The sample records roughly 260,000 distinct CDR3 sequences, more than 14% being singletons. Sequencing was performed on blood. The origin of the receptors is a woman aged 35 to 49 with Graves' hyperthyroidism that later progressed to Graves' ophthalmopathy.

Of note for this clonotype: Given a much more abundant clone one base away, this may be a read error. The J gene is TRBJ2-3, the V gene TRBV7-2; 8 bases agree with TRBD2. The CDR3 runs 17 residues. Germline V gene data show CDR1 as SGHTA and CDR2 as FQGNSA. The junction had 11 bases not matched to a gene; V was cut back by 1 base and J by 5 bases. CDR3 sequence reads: CASSLVGISGTQDTQYF. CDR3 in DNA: TGTGCCAGCAGCTTAGTAGGGATTAGCGGGACACAAGATACGCAGTATTTT.

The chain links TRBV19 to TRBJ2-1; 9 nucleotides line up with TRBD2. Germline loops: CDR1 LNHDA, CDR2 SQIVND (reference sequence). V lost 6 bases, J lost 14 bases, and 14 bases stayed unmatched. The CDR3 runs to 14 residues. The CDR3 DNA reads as TGTGCCAGTAGACCCGGGAATAGCGGGAGTTCGGAGTTCTTC. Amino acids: CASRPGNSGSSEFF.

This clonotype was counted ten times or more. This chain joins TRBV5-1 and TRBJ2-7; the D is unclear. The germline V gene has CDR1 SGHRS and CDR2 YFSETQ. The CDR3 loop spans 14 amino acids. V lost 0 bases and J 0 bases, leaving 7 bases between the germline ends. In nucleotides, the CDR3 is TGCGCCAGCAGCTTGGAACGGAGCTCCTACGAGCAGTACTTC. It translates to CASSLERSSYEQYF. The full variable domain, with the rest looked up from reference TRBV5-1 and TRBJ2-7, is KAGVTQTPRYLIKTRGQQVTLSCSPISGHRSVSWYQQTPGQGLQFLFEYFSETQRNKGNFPGRFSGRQFSNSRSEMNVSTLELGDSALYLCASSLERSSYEQYFGPGTRLTVT.

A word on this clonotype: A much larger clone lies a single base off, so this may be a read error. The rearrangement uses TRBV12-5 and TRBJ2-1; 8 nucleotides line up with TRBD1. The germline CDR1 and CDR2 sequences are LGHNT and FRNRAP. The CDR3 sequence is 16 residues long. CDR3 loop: CASGLVLGQGFNEQSF. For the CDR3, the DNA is TGTGCTAGTGGTTTGGTACTCGGACAGGGTTTCAATGAGCAGTCCTTC.

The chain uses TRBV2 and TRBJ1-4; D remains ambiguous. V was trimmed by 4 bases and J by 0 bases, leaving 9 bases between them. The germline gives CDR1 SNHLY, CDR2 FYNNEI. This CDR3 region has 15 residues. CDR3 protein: CASSVEAPTNEKLFF. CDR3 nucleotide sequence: TGTGCCAGCAGTGTTGAGGCGCCAACTAATGAAAAACTGTTTTTT.